This T cell receptor (beta chain) was profiled in a study of T-cell memory formation after mild COVID-19. Overall study: TCR clusters mostly belonged to single donors.

V dropped 4 bases and J dropped 6; count of bases not matched to a gene: 15. In germline, CDR1 is LNHDA, CDR2 SQIVND (reference sequence). The CDR3 covers 17 residues. TCRdb analysed the 5' RACE reads with MiXCR anew, one entry per CDR3 protein. The sample gives approximately 89,000 distinct CDR3 sequences, more than 20% of which show up once; less than 55% is in the top ten. Points from the study as a whole: Clones that contracted from day 15 to 85 were balanced CD4/CD8, while later expanders leaned CD4+.

This clonotype was detected a few times. Its antigen is undetermined. The TCR sequence derives from a man younger than 35 who had mild COVID-19 (a few samples of this study predate the infection). Cell type and time point are not known. The chain uses TRBV19 and TRBJ1-2; 9 bases align to TRBD1. The specimen sequenced was PBMCs or a T cell subset sorted from them (not recorded which). This CDR3 reads CASSRGTGTGIVDGYTF. The CDR3 DNA follows: TGTGCCAGTAGTAGGGGAACCGGGACAGGGATAGTCGATGGCTACACCTTC.